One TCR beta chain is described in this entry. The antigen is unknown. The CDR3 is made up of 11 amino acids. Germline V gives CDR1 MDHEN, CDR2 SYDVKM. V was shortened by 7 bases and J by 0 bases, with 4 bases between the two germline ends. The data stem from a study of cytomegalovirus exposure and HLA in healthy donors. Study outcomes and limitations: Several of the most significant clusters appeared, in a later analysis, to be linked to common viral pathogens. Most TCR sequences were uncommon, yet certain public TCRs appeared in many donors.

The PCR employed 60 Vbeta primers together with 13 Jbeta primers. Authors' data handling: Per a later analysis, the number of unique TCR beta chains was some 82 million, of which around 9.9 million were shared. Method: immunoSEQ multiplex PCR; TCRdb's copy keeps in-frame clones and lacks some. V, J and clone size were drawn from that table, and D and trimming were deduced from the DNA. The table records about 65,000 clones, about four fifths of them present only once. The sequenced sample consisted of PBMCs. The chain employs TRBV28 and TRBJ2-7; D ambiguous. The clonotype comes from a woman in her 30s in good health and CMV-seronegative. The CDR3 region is CASTTSYEQYF. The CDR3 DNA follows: TGTGCCAGCACTACCTCCTACGAGCAGTACTTC.